This paragraph covers one TCR beta chain sequence. Its antigen remains unknown. V lost 4 bases and J 6 bases, leaving 19 bases between the germline ends. Germline V gene lookup returns CDR1 MNHEY and CDR2 SMNVEV (reference sequence). This CDR3 comprises 15 residues. Every diagnosis used clinical symptoms, serum thyroxine and TRAb, thyroid ultrasound and orbital computed tomography. RNA transcripts gave rise to amplified TCR beta CDR3 regions. HTBI primers were used for first-round RT-PCR of the TCR CDR3. TCRdb itself ran the multiplex PCR reads through MiXCR, one entry per CDR3 protein. The sample lists 490,000 or so distinct CDR3 sequences; 40% to 55% were seen once. This specimen belongs to a study of T cells in Graves' hyperthyroidism and ophthalmopathy. Points from the study as a whole: Blood also carried most thyroid clonotypes expanded above 0.001. The model made its ophthalmopathy prediction, and onset followed a median approximately 7 months later.

The TCR originated in an adult woman with Graves' disease, either hyperthyroidism or ophthalmopathy (not recorded which). The V gene is TRBV27, the J gene TRBJ2-7; D may be TRBD2 (6 bases). The material sequenced was peripheral blood or thyroid tissue (not recorded which). The CDR3: CASSSPRDFRSEQYF. CDR3 coding DNA: TGTGCCAGCAGTTCCCCCCGGGACTTTCGATCCGAGCAGTACTTC.